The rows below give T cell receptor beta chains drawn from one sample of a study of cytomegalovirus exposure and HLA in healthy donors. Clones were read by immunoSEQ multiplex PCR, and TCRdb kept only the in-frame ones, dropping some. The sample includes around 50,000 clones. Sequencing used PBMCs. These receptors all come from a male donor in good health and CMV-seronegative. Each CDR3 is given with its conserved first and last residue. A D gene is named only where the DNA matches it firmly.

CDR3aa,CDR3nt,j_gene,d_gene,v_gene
CASSNGNAEAFF,TGTGCCAGTAGTAACGGGAACGCTGAAGCTTTCTTT,TRBJ1-1,NA,TRBV19
CASSFERGAYNEQFF,TGCGCCAGCAGCTTCGAGCGGGGGGCCTACAATGAGCAGTTCTTC,TRBJ2-1,TRBD2,TRBV5-1
CASSPQAGAGTDTQYF,TGCGCCAGCAGCCCCCAAGCGGGGGCAGGCACAGATACGCAGTATTTT,TRBJ2-3,TRBD2,TRBV5-1
CASSQQQYNQPQHF,TGCGCCAGCAGCCAACAACAGTACAATCAGCCCCAGCATTTT,TRBJ1-5,NA,TRBV4-1
CSVVVDSSYEQYF,TGCAGCGTTGTGGTAGACAGCTCCTACGAGCAGTACTTC,TRBJ2-7,NA,TRBV29-1
CASSVSSTDTQYF,TGCGCCAGCAGTGTATCTAGCACAGATACGCAGTATTTT,TRBJ2-3,NA,TRBV5-1
CASSEAKTGADGYTF,TGTGCCAGCAGCGAGGCAAAGACAGGCGCAGATGGCTACACCTTC,TRBJ1-2,NA,TRBV6-6
CASSVLGSSYEQYF,TGTGCCAGCAGCGTGTTAGGGAGCTCCTACGAGCAGTACTTC,TRBJ2-7,NA,TRBV5-4
CASSRAGATDTQYF,TGTGCCAGCAGCCGAGCGGGGGCGACAGATACGCAGTATTTT,TRBJ2-3,TRBD2,TRBV27
CSARGINEQFF,TGCAGTGCCCGGGGGATCAATGAGCAGTTCTTC,TRBJ2-1,NA,TRBV20-1
CASSQGLAGAAYEQYF,TGCGCCAGCAGCCAAGGCCTAGCGGGGGCGGCCTACGAGCAGTACTTC,TRBJ2-7,TRBD2,TRBV4-1
CASSLGDQSETQYF,TGTGCCAGCAGTCTCGGAGACCAATCAGAGACCCAGTACTTC,TRBJ2-5,NA,TRBV27
CASSLVAQNTEAFF,TGTGCCAGCAGCTTGGTGGCTCAGAACACTGAAGCTTTCTTT,TRBJ1-1,NA,TRBV7-6
CASSSDSGGAYEQYF,TGTGCCAGTAGTTCGGATAGCGGGGGGGCCTACGAGCAGTACTTC,TRBJ2-7,TRBD2,TRBV19
CASSQGPAISTDTQYF,TGCGCCAGCAGCCAAGGCCCAGCGATTAGCACAGATACGCAGTATTTT,TRBJ2-3,NA,TRBV4-1
CASSPTGITYNSPLHF,TGTGCCAGCAGCCCAACAGGGATCACCTATAATTCACCCCTCCACTTT,TRBJ1-6,NA,TRBV27
CASSSVVADSNYEQYF,TGTGCCAGCAGCTCCGTCGTGGCGGACAGCAATTACGAGCAGTACTTC,TRBJ2-7,NA,TRBV5-6
CASSAVRDYEQYF,TGTGCCAGCAGCGCCGTTCGGGACTACGAGCAGTACTTC,TRBJ2-7,NA,TRBV6-1
CASSAGQGGNSPLHF,TGTGCCAGCAGCGCGGGACAGGGGGGGAATTCACCCCTCCACTTT,TRBJ1-6,TRBD1,TRBV2
CASSTSQGRYSIPYNEQFF,TGTGCCAGCAGCACATCCCAGGGCAGGTACAGTATTCCCTACAATGAGCAGTTCTTC,TRBJ2-1,NA,TRBV7-9
CASSSGIGLEQYF,TGTGCCAGCAGCTCGGGGATAGGGCTCGAGCAGTACTTC,TRBJ2-7,NA,TRBV5-6
CASSPHSSYEQYF,TGTGCCAGTAGTCCCCACAGTTCCTACGAGCAGTACTTC,TRBJ2-7,NA,TRBV19
CASSQGSQGDEQFF,TGTGCCAGCAGTCAGGGGTCGCAAGGGGATGAGCAGTTCTTC,TRBJ2-1,NA,TRBV4-2
CASSYSTSGVSYEQYF,TGTGCCAGCAGTTACTCGACTAGCGGGGTGTCCTACGAGCAGTACTTC,TRBJ2-7,TRBD2,TRBV6-5
CASSDGGDTGELFF,TGTGCCAGCAGTGACGGGGGGGACACCGGGGAGCTGTTTTTT,TRBJ2-2,TRBD2,TRBV6-4
CASSPQGNTEAFF,TGTGCCAGCAGCCCTCAGGGGAACACTGAAGCTTTCTTT,TRBJ1-1,NA,TRBV6-6
CASSLVLEQYF,TGTGCCAGCAGCTTAGTCCTCGAGCAGTACTTC,TRBJ2-7,NA,TRBV7-9
CASSDGTGGSPQHF,TGTGCCAGCAGTGATGGGACAGGGGGCTCGCCCCAGCATTTT,TRBJ1-5,TRBD1,TRBV6-4
CASSFALGGSYEQYF,TGTGCCAGCAGCTTCGCTTTGGGGGGCTCCTACGAGCAGTACTTC,TRBJ2-7,NA,TRBV5-4
CARITGYRSF,TGTGCCAGAATCACAGGGTATCGATCCTTC,TRBJ2-7,NA,TRBV21-1
CASRRGRDQPQHF,TGTGCCAGCAGAAGAGGGCGAGATCAGCCCCAGCATTTT,TRBJ1-5,NA,TRBV6-5
CASSGGLGQNYGYTF,TGCGCCAGCAGTGGCGGTTTGGGACAGAACTATGGCTACACCTTC,TRBJ1-2,TRBD1,TRBV10-2
CASNVGGYERYF,TGTGCCAGCAACGTTGGTGGCTACGAGCGGTACTTC,TRBJ2-7,NA,TRBV6-1
CASSQEAKWAEAFF,TGCGCCAGCAGCCAAGAAGCGAAGTGGGCTGAAGCTTTCTTT,TRBJ1-1,NA,TRBV4-3
CASSFGTATDTQYF,TGTGCCAGCAGCTTCGGGACAGCCACAGATACGCAGTATTTT,TRBJ2-3,TRBD1,TRBV5-4
CASSELTGRADEQYF,TGTGCCAGCAGTGAGCTGACAGGGCGAGCCGACGAGCAGTACTTC,TRBJ2-7,TRBD1,TRBV6-1
CAWRQAAYEQYF,TGTGCCTGGAGGCAGGCAGCCTACGAGCAGTACTTC,TRBJ2-7,NA,TRBV30
CASGLLGTDPKGRDGYTF,TGTGCTAGTGGTTTGCTAGGAACAGACCCTAAGGGCAGGGATGGCTACACCTTC,TRBJ1-2,NA,TRBV12-5
CASSYSGTGPYEQYF,TGTGCCAGCAGTTACTCTGGGACAGGGCCCTACGAGCAGTACTTC,TRBJ2-7,TRBD1,TRBV6-5
CASSLKERVTEAFF,TGTGCCAGCAGCTTAAAGGAACGGGTCACTGAAGCTTTCTTT,TRBJ1-1,NA,TRBV7-8
CASSYSITGNYGYTF,TGTGCCAGCAGTTACTCGATCACAGGGAACTATGGCTACACCTTC,TRBJ1-2,NA,TRBV6-5
CASSVTGWTEAFF,TGTGCCAGCAGCGTGACAGGGTGGACTGAAGCTTTCTTT,TRBJ1-1,TRBD1,TRBV9
CASSPQGGRSGNTIYF,TGCGCCAGCAGCCCTCAGGGGGGCCGCTCTGGAAACACCATATATTTT,TRBJ1-3,TRBD1,TRBV5-1
CASSPRLAGISETQYF,TGTGCCAGCAGCCCTAGACTAGCGGGGATATCGGAGACCCAGTACTTC,TRBJ2-5,TRBD2,TRBV4-2
CASSQDEGGTDTQYF,TGTGCCAGCAGCCAAGATGAAGGGGGCACAGATACGCAGTATTTT,TRBJ2-3,NA,TRBV4-2
CAWSTAVYGYTF,TGTGCCTGGAGTACAGCGGTCTATGGCTACACCTTC,TRBJ1-2,NA,TRBV30
CASSLEGNYGYTF,TGTGCCAGCAGCTTGGAGGGGAACTATGGCTACACCTTC,TRBJ1-2,NA,TRBV5-5
CASSFNDRAHGYTF,TGTGCCAGCAGCTTTAACGACAGGGCACATGGCTACACCTTC,TRBJ1-2,TRBD1,TRBV5-4
CASSVRDGQRTPPLHF,TGTGCCAGCAGCGTTCGCGATGGTCAGCGGACCCCACCCCTCCACTTT,TRBJ1-6,NA,TRBV9
CASSMGRVDGYTF,TGTGCCAGTAGTATGGGCAGAGTTGATGGCTACACCTTC,TRBJ1-2,NA,TRBV19
CASSAQGYNSPLHF,TGTGCCAGCAGTGCCCAGGGTTATAATTCACCCCTCCACTTT,TRBJ1-6,NA,TRBV2
CASSHGSRTGINEKLFF,TGCGCCAGCAGCCACGGTTCTCGGACAGGAATAAATGAAAAACTGTTTTTT,TRBJ1-4,TRBD1,TRBV5-1
CASSFTSFETQYF,TGTGCCAGCAGCTTTACATCGTTTGAGACCCAGTACTTC,TRBJ2-5,NA,TRBV7-9
CASDRGHTGELFF,TGTGCCAGCGACAGGGGGCACACCGGGGAGCTGTTTTTT,TRBJ2-2,TRBD1,TRBV6-1
CASSAPPGINTIYF,TGTGCCAGCAGTGCCCCCCCAGGGATAAACACCATATATTTT,TRBJ1-3,NA,TRBV2
CASSLDIRDTEAFF,TGTGCTAGCAGCTTAGATATCAGGGACACTGAAGCTTTCTTT,TRBJ1-1,NA,TRBV7-7
CASTQGGDNQPQHF,TGTGCCAGCACTCAGGGCGGGGACAATCAGCCCCAGCATTTT,TRBJ1-5,NA,TRBV25-1
CASSYSGGWQSPLHF,TGTGCCAGCAGTTACTCGGGGGGGTGGCAATCACCCCTCCACTTT,TRBJ1-6,NA,TRBV6-6
CASCSSDRRIGAPTEAFF,TGTGCCAGTTGTTCGAGTGACCGAAGGATTGGGGCGCCCACTGAAGCTTTCTTT,TRBJ1-1,NA,TRBV7-9
CASSGTGDGYEQYF,TGCGCCAGCAGCGGGACAGGGGATGGGTACGAGCAGTACTTC,TRBJ2-7,TRBD1,TRBV5-1